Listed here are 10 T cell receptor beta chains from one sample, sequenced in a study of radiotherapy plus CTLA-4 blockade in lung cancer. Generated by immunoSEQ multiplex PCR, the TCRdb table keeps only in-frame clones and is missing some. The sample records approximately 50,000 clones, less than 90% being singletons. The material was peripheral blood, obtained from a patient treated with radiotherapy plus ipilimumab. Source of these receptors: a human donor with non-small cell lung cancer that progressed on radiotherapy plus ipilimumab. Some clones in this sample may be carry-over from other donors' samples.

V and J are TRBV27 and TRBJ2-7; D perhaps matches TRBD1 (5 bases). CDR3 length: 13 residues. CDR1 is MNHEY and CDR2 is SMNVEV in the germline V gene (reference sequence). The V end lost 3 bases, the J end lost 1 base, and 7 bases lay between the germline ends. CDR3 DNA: TGTGCCAGCAGTTTCAAGGGGTCCTACGAGCAGTACTTC. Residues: CASSFKGSYEQYF.

CDR3 sequence (DNA): TGTGCCAGCAGCTTCGGCGGAGGGCTAAGGGATACGCAGTATTTT. It is translated as CASSFGGGLRDTQYF. The chain joins TRBV5-6 to TRBJ2-3, with D maybe TRBD2 (6 bases). V gave up 2 bases and J gave up 6 bases, with 16 bases separating them. Germline CDR1 is SGHDT and CDR2 is YYEEEE. The CDR3 has 15 amino acids.

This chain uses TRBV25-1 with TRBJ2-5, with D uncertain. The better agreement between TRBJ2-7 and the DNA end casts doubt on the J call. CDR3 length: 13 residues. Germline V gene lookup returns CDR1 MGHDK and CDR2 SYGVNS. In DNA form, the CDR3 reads TGTGCCAGCAGTGAATATGCTAGCTACGAGCAGTACTTC. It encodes CASSEYASYEQYF.

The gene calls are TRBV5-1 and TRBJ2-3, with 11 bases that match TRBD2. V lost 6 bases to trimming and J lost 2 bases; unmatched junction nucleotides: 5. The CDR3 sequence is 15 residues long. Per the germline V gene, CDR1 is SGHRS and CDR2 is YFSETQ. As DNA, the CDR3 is TGCGCCAGCACACGACTAGCGGGGTTCACAGATACGCAGTATTTT. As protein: CASTRLAGFTDTQYF.

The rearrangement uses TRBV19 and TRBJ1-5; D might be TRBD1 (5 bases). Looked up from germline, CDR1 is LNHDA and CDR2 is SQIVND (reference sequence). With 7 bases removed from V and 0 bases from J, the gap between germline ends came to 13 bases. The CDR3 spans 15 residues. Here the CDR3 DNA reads TGTGCCAGTAACCCGACAGAATATAGCAATCAGCCCCAGCATTTT. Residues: CASNPTEYSNQPQHF.

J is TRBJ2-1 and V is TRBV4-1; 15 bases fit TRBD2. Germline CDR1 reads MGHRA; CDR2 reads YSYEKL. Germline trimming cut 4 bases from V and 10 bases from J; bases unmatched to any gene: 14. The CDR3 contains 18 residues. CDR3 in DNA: TGCGCCAGCAGCCCGGGACTAGCGGGAGGTCGGTGGGCACGCGAGCAGTTCTTC. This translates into CASSPGLAGGRWAREQFF.

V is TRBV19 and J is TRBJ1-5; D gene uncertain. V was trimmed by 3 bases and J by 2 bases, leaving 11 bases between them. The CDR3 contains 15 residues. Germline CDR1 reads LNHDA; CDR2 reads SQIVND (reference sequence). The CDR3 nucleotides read TGTGCCAGTAGTATTGGGAGACATGGCAATCAGCCCCAGCATTTT. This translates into CASSIGRHGNQPQHF.

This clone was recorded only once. The CDR3: CADAAGALGIDTQYF. CDR3 nucleotide sequence: TGTGCCGACGCCGCGGGGGCCTTGGGAATTGATACGCAGTATTTT. The chain combines TRBV7-9 with TRBJ2-3, with D tentatively TRBD2 (7 bases). Germline V lookup: CDR1 SEHNR, CDR2 FQNEAQ (reference sequence). V was trimmed by 11 bases and J by 6 bases, leaving 24 bases between them. This CDR3 is built from 15 residues.

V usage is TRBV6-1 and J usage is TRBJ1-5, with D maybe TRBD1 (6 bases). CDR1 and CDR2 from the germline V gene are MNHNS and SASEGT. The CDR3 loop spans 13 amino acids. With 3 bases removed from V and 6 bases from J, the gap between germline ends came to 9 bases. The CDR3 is CASSDRGIQPQHF. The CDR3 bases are TGTGCCAGCAGTGACAGGGGCATTCAGCCCCAGCATTTT.

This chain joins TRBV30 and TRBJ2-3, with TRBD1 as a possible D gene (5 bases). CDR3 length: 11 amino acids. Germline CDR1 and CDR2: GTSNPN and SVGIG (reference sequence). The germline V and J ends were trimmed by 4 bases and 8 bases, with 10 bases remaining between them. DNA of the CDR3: TGTGCCTGGACAGGGCGAGGTACGCAGTATTTT. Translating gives CAWTGRGTQYF.